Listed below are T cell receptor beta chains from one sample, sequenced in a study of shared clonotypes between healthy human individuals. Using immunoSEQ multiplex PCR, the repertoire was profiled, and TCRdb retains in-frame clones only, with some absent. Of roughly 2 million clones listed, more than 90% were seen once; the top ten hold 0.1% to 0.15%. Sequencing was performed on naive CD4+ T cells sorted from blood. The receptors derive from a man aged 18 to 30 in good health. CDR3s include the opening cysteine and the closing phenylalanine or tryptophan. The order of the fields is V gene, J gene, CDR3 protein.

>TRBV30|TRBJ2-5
CAWSVGGSQETQYF
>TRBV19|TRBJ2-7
CASSRKDRGAYEQYF
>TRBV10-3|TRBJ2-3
CAISPAGEDTQYF
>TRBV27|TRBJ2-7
CAGTSSGNEQYF
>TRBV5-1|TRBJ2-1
CASSLWASGHDEQFF
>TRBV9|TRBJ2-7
CASSVGQGQWNEQYF
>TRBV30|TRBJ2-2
CAWARGARSGELFF
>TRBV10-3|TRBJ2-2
CAISETGTSGGQGGELFF
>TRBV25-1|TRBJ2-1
CASQSGGNEQFF
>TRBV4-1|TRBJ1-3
CASSQVEQSGNTIYF
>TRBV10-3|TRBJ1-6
CAISEGNGIGNSPLHF
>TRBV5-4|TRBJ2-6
CASTSTGSGANVLTF
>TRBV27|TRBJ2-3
CASSHRLAGYLDTQYF
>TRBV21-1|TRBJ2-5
CARKVDGETQYF